The 30 T cell receptor beta chains reported below all come from one sample, sequenced in a study of blood T cell repertoires in COVID-19. TCRdb keeps only in-frame clones here, not all; method: immunoSEQ multiplex PCR. The data hold under 450,000 clones, with 75% to 90% observed a single time. The sequenced material came from peripheral blood. The receptors were gathered from a woman between 55 and 75 years old with COVID-19, enrolled during active disease.

The CDR3 here is CASSILGSSYNEQFF. CDR3 DNA: TGTGCCAGTAGTATCCTAGGGAGCTCCTACAATGAGCAGTTCTTC. The chain carries TRBV19 and TRBJ2-1; possibly TRBD2 for D (5 bases). The CDR3 runs to 15 residues. Per germline, CDR1 LNHDA and CDR2 SQIVND (reference sequence). V lost 3 bases and J 0 bases, leaving 9 bases between the germline ends. The variable domain in full, completed from reference TRBV19 and TRBJ2-1, reads DGGITQSPKYLFRKEGQNVTLSCEQNLNHDAMYWYRQDPGQGLRLIYYSQIVNDFQKGDIAEGYSVSREKKESFPLTVTSAQKNPTAFYLCASSILGSSYNEQFFGPGTRLTVL.

The rearrangement joins TRBV3-1 (or the pseudogene TRBV3-2) to TRBJ2-7; a possible D gene is TRBD1 (6 bases). Trimming shortened V by 5 bases and J by 1 base, and 15 bases separated the two germline ends. The CDR3 consists of 15 residues. Germline V gene lookup returns CDR1 LGHDT and CDR2 YNNKEL (reference sequence). CDR3: CASSLASRGSYEQYF. The CDR3 coding sequence is TGTGCCAGCAGCTTAGCGTCCAGGGGTTCCTACGAGCAGTACTTC.

The V and J genes are TRBV29-1 and TRBJ1-4; 7 positions match TRBD1. Germline V gene lookup returns CDR1 SQVTM and CDR2 ANQGSEA. J gave up 5 bases and V 1 base, and 10 bases lay outside the gene matches. There are 16 residues in the CDR3. CDR3 in amino acids: CSVEGSFTGENEKLFF. In nucleotides, the CDR3 is TGCAGCGTTGAAGGGAGCTTTACAGGGGAGAATGAAAAACTGTTTTTT.

The chain combines TRBV19 with TRBJ1-2; D is ambiguous. The germline V gene has CDR1 LNHDA and CDR2 SQIVND (reference sequence). The ends were cut back, 11 bases at V and 9 bases at J, with 16 bases in the middle. The CDR3 has 11 residues. The CDR3 bases are TGTGCCGCGGGGTGGGGTAGGAGCTACACCTTC. It encodes CAAGWGRSYTF.

The rearrangement uses TRBV7-9 and TRBJ2-3; 9 bases line up with TRBD1. CDR3 length equals 14 residues. Germline-derived CDR1 and CDR2 are SEHNR and FQNEAQ (reference sequence). The trim removed 5 bases at V and 4 bases at J, leaving 4 bases unmatched. In DNA form, the CDR3 reads TGTGCCAGCAGCCCAACAGGGGGCGCAGATACGCAGTATTTT. This translates into CASSPTGGADTQYF.

The rearrangement links TRBV30 to TRBJ1-1, with a tentative D call TRBD1 (6 bases). Germline loops: CDR1 GTSNPN, CDR2 SVGIG (reference sequence). The germline V and J ends were trimmed by 4 bases and 1 base, with 13 bases remaining between them. The CDR3 consists of 14 residues. The CDR3 nucleotides are TGTGCCTGGATATTCGACAGGACGAACACTGAAGCTTTCTTT. Amino acid sequence: CAWIFDRTNTEAFF.

V and J are TRBV19 and TRBJ2-6; a possible D gene is TRBD1 (5 bases). The CDR3 consists of 17 residues. In germline, CDR1 is LNHDA, CDR2 SQIVND (reference sequence). V was clipped by 4 bases and J by 1 base, with 14 bases between them. This CDR3 is CASSRGTGLSGANVLTF. CDR3 sequence (DNA): TGTGCCAGTAGTAGAGGAACAGGTCTTTCTGGGGCCAACGTCCTGACTTTC.

The V and J genes are TRBV11-2 and TRBJ2-3, with 9 bases lining up with TRBD2. There are 16 residues in the CDR3. CDR1 is SGHAT, CDR2 FQNNGV, per germline. The V gene end was trimmed by 3 bases and the J gene end by 3 bases; junction bases not matched to a gene: 7. The DNA of the CDR3 is TGTGCCAGCAGCTTCTGGCGGGGGGGCCTGACAGATACGCAGTATTTT. Translating gives CASSFWRGGLTDTQYF.

This chain uses TRBV9 with TRBJ1-6; 9 bases match TRBD1. V dropped 3 bases and J dropped 6; count of bases not matched to a gene: 13. The CDR3 has 18 amino acids. Germline V lookup: CDR1 SGDLS, CDR2 YYNGEE. This CDR3 is CASSAPGQGDGSNSPLHF. CDR3 coding DNA: TGTGCCAGCAGCGCACCGGGACAGGGAGACGGCAGTAATTCACCCCTCCACTTT.

The chain uses TRBV3-1 (or the pseudogene TRBV3-2) and TRBJ2-5; unclear D gene. Trimming stripped 1 base from V and 3 bases from J, with 12 bases between. Germline V gene lookup returns CDR1 LGHDT and CDR2 YNNKEL (reference sequence). This CDR3 is built from 15 residues. The CDR3 sequence: CASSQVGGLEETQYF. The CDR3 region has the DNA TGTGCCAGCAGCCAAGTAGGCGGCCTCGAAGAGACCCAGTACTTC.

The rearrangement links TRBV19 to TRBJ1-3, with D tentatively TRBD1 (5 bases). The V and J ends lost 3 bases and 2 bases respectively, with 17 bases between them. Germline CDR1 reads LNHDA; CDR2 reads SQIVND (reference sequence). This CDR3 comprises 17 residues. CDR3 sequence: CASSIQATPGPGNTIYF. In DNA form, the CDR3 reads TGTGCCAGTAGTATTCAAGCCACTCCAGGGCCTGGAAACACCATATATTTT.

This chain joins TRBV14 and TRBJ1-3, with D perhaps TRBD1 (6 bases). Germline assignment: CDR1 SGHDN and CDR2 FVKESK. The ends were cut back, 3 bases at V and 3 bases at J, with 9 bases in the middle. The length of the CDR3 is 14 residues. CDR3 in amino acids: CASSQTGDGNTIYF. The DNA of the CDR3 is TGTGCCAGCAGCCAGACAGGTGATGGAAACACCATATATTTT. Supplemented by reference TRBV14 and TRBJ1-3, the full variable domain reads EAGVTQFPSHSVIEKGQTVTLRCDPISGHDNLYWYRRVMGKEIKFLLHFVKESKQDESGMPNNRFLAERTGGTYSTLKVQPAELEDSGVYFCASSQTGDGNTIYFGEGSWLTVV.

The V gene is TRBV4-1, the J gene TRBJ2-2; 8 bases map to TRBD2. Germline CDR1 reads MGHRA; CDR2 reads YSYEKL. The CDR3 is 15 amino acids. With 3 bases clipped from V and 5 bases from J, the junction kept 5 bases outside the gene matches. The CDR3: CASSHQAGATGELFF. The CDR3 DNA is TGCGCCAGCAGCCACCAAGCGGGGGCTACCGGGGAGCTGTTTTTT.

V usage is TRBV2 and J usage is TRBJ1-2; 7 positions match TRBD1. The V gene's germline CDR1 is SNHLY and CDR2 FYNNEI. The CDR3 length is 17 residues. The ends lost 6 bases at V and 0 bases at J; junction bases unmatched: 13. CDR3 region: CASRQVGQTNPNYGYTF. Written as DNA, the CDR3 is TGTGCCAGCAGGCAAGTGGGACAGACAAACCCTAACTATGGCTACACCTTC. The variable domain in full, completed from reference TRBV2 and TRBJ1-2, reads EPEVTQTPSHQVTQMGQEVILRCVPISNHLYFYWYRQILGQKVEFLVSFYNNEISEKSEIFDDQFSVERPDGSNFTLKIRSTKLEDSAMYFCASRQVGQTNPNYGYTFGSGTRLTVV.

The rearrangement uses TRBV27 and TRBJ2-7, with TRBD1 identical over 7 bases. The J segment lost 3 bases and the V segment lost 5 bases, leaving 10 bases of the junction unmatched. The CDR3 totals 15 residues. The germline gives CDR1 MNHEY, CDR2 SMNVEV (reference sequence). CDR3 amino acids: CASSHTGDPFYEQYF. The CDR3 DNA reads as TGTGCCAGCAGTCATACAGGGGACCCCTTCTACGAGCAGTACTTC.

This clone occurred once. The chain has TRBV5-8 and TRBJ2-3; 7 bases agree with TRBD1. The CDR3 is made up of 14 amino acids. Germline lookup yields CDR1 SGHTS and CDR2 YDEGEE. The junction had 8 bases not matched to a gene; V was cut back by 5 bases and J by 5 bases. This CDR3 is CASRRDRVQDTQYF. The CDR3 DNA is TGTGCCAGCAGACGCGACAGGGTCCAAGATACGCAGTATTTT.

The genes are TRBV5-6 and TRBJ2-2; D might be TRBD1 (5 bases). The ends were cut back, 4 bases at V and 5 bases at J, with 15 bases in the middle. CDR1 is SGHDT and CDR2 is YYEEEE in the germline V gene. This CDR3 contains 15 residues. The CDR3 loop is CASSLMQGGTGELFF. The CDR3 DNA is TGTGCCAGCAGCCTCATGCAGGGTGGTACCGGGGAGCTGTTTTTT.

This chain connects TRBV25-1 to TRBJ1-2; 7 nucleotides match TRBD1. Germline V gives CDR1 MGHDK, CDR2 SYGVNS. The CDR3 spans 12 residues. V gave up 9 bases and J gave up 6 bases; unmatched junction bases: 7. The CDR3 DNA reads TGTGCCAGTAGAACAGGGGAGGATGGCTACACCTTC. It specifies CASRTGEDGYTF.

With regard to this clone: A much larger clonotype is one base distant, so this may be a read error. The chain uses TRBV18 and TRBJ2-5; 10 bases line up with TRBD1. V trimming: 5 bases; J trimming: 5 bases; junction bases outside the gene matches: 11. CDR3 size: 16 residues. Germline V CDR1 and CDR2: KGHSH, LQKENI. As DNA, the CDR3 is TGTGCCAGCTCAACTAGCCGGGACAGGGGAGGGGAGACCCAGTACTTC. The encoded protein is CASSTSRDRGGETQYF.

The rearrangement links TRBV7-2 to TRBJ2-3; D might be TRBD1 (5 bases). Between the trimmed V and J ends, which lost 5 bases and 3 bases, there was a span of 12 bases. Germline loops: CDR1 SGHTA, CDR2 FQGNSA. There are 14 residues in the CDR3. DNA of the CDR3: TGTGCCAGCAGCCCCTCCAGGGTGACAGATACGCAGTATTTT. Encoded protein: CASSPSRVTDTQYF.

The chain joins TRBV19 to TRBJ2-5; 7 positions agree with TRBD1. CDR3 size: 17 residues. CDR1 and CDR2 from the germline V gene are LNHDA and SQIVND (reference sequence). V gave up 4 bases and J gave up 5 bases; unmatched junction bases: 16. The CDR3 DNA follows: TGTGCCAGTAGTACCATTGGCCGGTCAGGGGGTTATGAGACCCAGTACTTC. Translating gives CASSTIGRSGGYETQYF.

This clone was found once. The genes are TRBV2 and TRBJ2-5; D call uncertain. The CDR3 consists of 12 residues. Germline V CDR1 and CDR2: SNHLY, FYNNEI. V lost 4 bases, J lost 3 bases, and 6 bases lay in between. The CDR3 region has the DNA TGTGCCAGCAGTGGAGGTGAAGAGACCCAGTACTTC. Protein product: CASSGGEETQYF.

V is TRBV2 and J is TRBJ2-2; the D gene is possibly TRBD1 (6 bases). The CDR3 has 15 amino acids. Trimming pared 7 bases from V and 2 bases from J, leaving 14 bases between. In germline, CDR1 is SNHLY, CDR2 FYNNEI. The chain's CDR3 is CASTPRTANTGELFF. The CDR3 DNA is TGTGCCAGCACCCCGAGGACAGCCAACACCGGGGAGCTGTTTTTT.

The V gene is TRBV6-6, the J gene TRBJ2-7; D ambiguous. The CDR3 has 14 residues. V was pared by 2 bases and J by 2 bases, with 10 bases between. Per germline, CDR1 MNHNY and CDR2 SVGAGI (reference sequence). The CDR3 loop is CASSYGVYPYEQYF. The CDR3 DNA reads TGTGCCAGCAGTTACGGTGTCTACCCCTACGAGCAGTACTTC.

This chain links TRBV19 with TRBJ2-3, with 7 bases aligning to TRBD1. This CDR3 is built from 17 residues. Germline trimming cut 5 bases from V and 0 bases from J; bases unmatched to any gene: 11. From germline, CDR1 is LNHDA and CDR2 SQIVND (reference sequence). CDR3 sequence: CASSPPPATGSTDTQYF. The CDR3 DNA follows: TGTGCCAGTAGTCCTCCCCCCGCGACAGGGAGCACAGATACGCAGTATTTT.

V usage is TRBV7-2 and J usage is TRBJ1-6, with 7 bases aligning to TRBD1. Germline CDR1 and CDR2: SGHTA and FQGNSA. The J segment lost 7 bases and the V segment lost 1 base, leaving 10 bases of the junction unmatched. This CDR3 has 17 amino acids. CDR3 DNA sequence: TGTGCCAGCAGCTTAGAAGACCGACAGGGAGCCAATTCACCCCTCCACTTT. Translating it yields CASSLEDRQGANSPLHF.

The V call is TRBV7-2, the J call TRBJ2-7; 7 nucleotides line up with TRBD2. The junction had 11 bases not matched to a gene; V was cut back by 4 bases and J by 2 bases. This CDR3 has 16 amino acids. Looked up from germline, CDR1 is SGHTA and CDR2 is FQGNSA. The CDR3: CASSSPPSGAPYEQYF. The CDR3 DNA follows: TGTGCCAGCAGCTCGCCGCCGAGCGGGGCCCCCTACGAGCAGTACTTC.

The rearrangement uses TRBV5-1 and TRBJ2-2, with 9 bases matching TRBD2. CDR1 and CDR2 from the germline V gene are SGHRS and YFSETQ. Losses at the gene ends were 2 bases for V and 0 bases for J; bases not matched to a gene: 2. This CDR3 is 16 amino acids long. The CDR3 DNA reads TGCGCCAGCAGCTTAGCGGGGGGTGCGAACACCGGGGAGCTGTTTTTT. It translates to CASSLAGGANTGELFF.

This sequence joins TRBV27 and TRBJ2-1; weak D call: TRBD2 (5 bases). Germline CDR1 is MNHEY and CDR2 is SMNVEV (reference sequence). With 4 bases removed from V and 3 bases from J, the gap between germline ends came to 7 bases. The CDR3 sequence is 13 residues long. For the CDR3, the DNA is TGTGCCAGCAGTTACGGGATCTACAATGAGCAGTTCTTC. Encoded protein: CASSYGIYNEQFF.

The chain links TRBV2 to TRBJ2-7; 7 bases map to TRBD2. In germline, CDR1 is SNHLY, CDR2 FYNNEI. The trim removed 7 bases at V and 6 bases at J, leaving 15 bases unmatched. The CDR3 loop spans 15 amino acids. Written as DNA, the CDR3 is TGTGCCAGCACTCCCTGGGGACGGGGGGTTGGCGAGCAGTACTTC. Translation gives CASTPWGRGVGEQYF.